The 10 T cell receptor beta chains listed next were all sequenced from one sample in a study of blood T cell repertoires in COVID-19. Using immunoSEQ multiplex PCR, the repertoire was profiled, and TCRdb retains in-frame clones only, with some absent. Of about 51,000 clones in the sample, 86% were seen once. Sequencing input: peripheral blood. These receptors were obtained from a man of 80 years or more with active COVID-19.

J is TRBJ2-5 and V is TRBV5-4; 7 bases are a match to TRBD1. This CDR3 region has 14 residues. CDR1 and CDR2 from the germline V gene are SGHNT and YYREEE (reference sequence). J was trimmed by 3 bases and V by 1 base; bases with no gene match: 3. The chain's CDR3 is CASSLTGVKETQYF. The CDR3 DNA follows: TGTGCCAGCAGCTTGACAGGGGTAAAAGAGACCCAGTACTTC.

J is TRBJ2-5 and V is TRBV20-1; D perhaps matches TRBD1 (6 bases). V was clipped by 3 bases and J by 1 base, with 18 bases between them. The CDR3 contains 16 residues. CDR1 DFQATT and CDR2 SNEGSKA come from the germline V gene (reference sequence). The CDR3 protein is CSASVYPWGPQETQYF. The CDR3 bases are TGCAGTGCTAGTGTGTATCCCTGGGGGCCCCAAGAGACCCAGTACTTC.

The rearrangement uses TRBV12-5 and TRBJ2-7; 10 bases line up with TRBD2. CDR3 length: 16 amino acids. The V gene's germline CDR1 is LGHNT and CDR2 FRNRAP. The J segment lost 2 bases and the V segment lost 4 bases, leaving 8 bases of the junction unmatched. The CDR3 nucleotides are TGTGCTAGTGGTTCGAGACTAGCGGGTTCTCCCTACGAGCAGTACTTC. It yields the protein CASGSRLAGSPYEQYF.

In nucleotides, the CDR3 is TGTGCCAGCGGGGCGGGAACCACAGATACGCAGTATTTT. The encoded protein is CASGAGTTDTQYF. The J gene is TRBJ2-3, the V gene TRBV9, with a possible D match to TRBD2 (6 bases). This CDR3 has 13 amino acids. V lost 7 bases and J 2 bases, leaving 11 bases between the germline ends. Germline V lookup: CDR1 SGDLS, CDR2 YYNGEE.

The CDR3 nucleotides are TGTGCCAGCAGCTGGCCCCGGGACAGGGCTTGGCAGTACTTC. It specifies CASSWPRDRAWQYF. The rearrangement joins TRBV11-2 to TRBJ2-7; 9 nucleotides line up with TRBD1. CDR1 SGHAT and CDR2 FQNNGV come from the germline V gene. V dropped 4 bases and J dropped 9; count of bases not matched to a gene: 10. The CDR3 covers 14 residues. Based on the CDR3 plus reference TRBV11-2 and TRBJ2-7, the full variable domain is EAGVAQSPRYKIIEKRQSVAFWCNPISGHATLYWYQQILGQGPKLLIQFQNNGVVDDSQLPKDRFSAERLKGVDSTLKIQPAKLEDSAVYLCASSWPRDRAWQYFGPGTRLTVT.

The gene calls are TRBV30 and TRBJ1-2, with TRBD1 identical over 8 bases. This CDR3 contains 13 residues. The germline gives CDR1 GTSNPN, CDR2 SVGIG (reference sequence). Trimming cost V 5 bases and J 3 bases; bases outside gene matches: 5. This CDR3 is CAWGQGVDYGYTF. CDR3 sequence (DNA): TGTGCCTGGGGACAGGGCGTCGACTATGGCTACACCTTC.

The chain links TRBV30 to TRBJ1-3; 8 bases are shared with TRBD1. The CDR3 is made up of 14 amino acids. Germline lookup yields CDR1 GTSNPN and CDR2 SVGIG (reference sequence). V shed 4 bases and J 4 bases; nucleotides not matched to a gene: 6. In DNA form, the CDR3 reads TGTGCCTGGATTGGCCGGGACAGGGGAAACACCATATATTTT. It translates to CAWIGRDRGNTIYF.

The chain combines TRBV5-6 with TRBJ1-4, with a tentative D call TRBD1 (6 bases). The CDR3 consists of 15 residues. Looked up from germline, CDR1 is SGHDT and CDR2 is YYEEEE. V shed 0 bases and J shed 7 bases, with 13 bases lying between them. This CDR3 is CASSLVGRGTEKLFF. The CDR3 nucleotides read TGTGCCAGCAGCTTGGTGGGCAGGGGTACTGAAAAACTGTTTTTT.

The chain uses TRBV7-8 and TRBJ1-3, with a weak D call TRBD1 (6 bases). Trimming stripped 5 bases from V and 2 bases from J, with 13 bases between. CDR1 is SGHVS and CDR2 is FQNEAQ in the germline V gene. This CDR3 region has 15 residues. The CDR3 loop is CASSTDTGTGNTIYF. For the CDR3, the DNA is TGTGCCAGCAGCACTGATACAGGGACTGGAAACACCATATATTTT.

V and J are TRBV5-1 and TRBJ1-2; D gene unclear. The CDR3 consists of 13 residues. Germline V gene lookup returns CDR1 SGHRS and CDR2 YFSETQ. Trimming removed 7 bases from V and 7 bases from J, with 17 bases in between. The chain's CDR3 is CASHANEGGGYTF. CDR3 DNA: TGCGCCAGCCATGCGAACGAGGGAGGTGGCTACACCTTC.